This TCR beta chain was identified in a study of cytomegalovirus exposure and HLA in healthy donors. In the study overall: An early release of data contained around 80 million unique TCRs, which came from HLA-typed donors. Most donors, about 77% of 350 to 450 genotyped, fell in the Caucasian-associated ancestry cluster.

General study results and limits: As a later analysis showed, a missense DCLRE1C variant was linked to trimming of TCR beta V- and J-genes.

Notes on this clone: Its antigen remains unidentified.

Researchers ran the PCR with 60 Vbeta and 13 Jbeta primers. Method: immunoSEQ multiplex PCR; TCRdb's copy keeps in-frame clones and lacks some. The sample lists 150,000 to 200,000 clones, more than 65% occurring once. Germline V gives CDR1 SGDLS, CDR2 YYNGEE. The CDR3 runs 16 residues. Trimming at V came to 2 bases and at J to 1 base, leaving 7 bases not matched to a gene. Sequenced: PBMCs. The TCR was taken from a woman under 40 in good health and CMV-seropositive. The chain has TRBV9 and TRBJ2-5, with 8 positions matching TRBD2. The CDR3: CASSVGVTSGQETQYF. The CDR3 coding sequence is TGTGCCAGCAGCGTCGGTGTAACTAGCGGCCAAGAGACCCAGTACTTC.